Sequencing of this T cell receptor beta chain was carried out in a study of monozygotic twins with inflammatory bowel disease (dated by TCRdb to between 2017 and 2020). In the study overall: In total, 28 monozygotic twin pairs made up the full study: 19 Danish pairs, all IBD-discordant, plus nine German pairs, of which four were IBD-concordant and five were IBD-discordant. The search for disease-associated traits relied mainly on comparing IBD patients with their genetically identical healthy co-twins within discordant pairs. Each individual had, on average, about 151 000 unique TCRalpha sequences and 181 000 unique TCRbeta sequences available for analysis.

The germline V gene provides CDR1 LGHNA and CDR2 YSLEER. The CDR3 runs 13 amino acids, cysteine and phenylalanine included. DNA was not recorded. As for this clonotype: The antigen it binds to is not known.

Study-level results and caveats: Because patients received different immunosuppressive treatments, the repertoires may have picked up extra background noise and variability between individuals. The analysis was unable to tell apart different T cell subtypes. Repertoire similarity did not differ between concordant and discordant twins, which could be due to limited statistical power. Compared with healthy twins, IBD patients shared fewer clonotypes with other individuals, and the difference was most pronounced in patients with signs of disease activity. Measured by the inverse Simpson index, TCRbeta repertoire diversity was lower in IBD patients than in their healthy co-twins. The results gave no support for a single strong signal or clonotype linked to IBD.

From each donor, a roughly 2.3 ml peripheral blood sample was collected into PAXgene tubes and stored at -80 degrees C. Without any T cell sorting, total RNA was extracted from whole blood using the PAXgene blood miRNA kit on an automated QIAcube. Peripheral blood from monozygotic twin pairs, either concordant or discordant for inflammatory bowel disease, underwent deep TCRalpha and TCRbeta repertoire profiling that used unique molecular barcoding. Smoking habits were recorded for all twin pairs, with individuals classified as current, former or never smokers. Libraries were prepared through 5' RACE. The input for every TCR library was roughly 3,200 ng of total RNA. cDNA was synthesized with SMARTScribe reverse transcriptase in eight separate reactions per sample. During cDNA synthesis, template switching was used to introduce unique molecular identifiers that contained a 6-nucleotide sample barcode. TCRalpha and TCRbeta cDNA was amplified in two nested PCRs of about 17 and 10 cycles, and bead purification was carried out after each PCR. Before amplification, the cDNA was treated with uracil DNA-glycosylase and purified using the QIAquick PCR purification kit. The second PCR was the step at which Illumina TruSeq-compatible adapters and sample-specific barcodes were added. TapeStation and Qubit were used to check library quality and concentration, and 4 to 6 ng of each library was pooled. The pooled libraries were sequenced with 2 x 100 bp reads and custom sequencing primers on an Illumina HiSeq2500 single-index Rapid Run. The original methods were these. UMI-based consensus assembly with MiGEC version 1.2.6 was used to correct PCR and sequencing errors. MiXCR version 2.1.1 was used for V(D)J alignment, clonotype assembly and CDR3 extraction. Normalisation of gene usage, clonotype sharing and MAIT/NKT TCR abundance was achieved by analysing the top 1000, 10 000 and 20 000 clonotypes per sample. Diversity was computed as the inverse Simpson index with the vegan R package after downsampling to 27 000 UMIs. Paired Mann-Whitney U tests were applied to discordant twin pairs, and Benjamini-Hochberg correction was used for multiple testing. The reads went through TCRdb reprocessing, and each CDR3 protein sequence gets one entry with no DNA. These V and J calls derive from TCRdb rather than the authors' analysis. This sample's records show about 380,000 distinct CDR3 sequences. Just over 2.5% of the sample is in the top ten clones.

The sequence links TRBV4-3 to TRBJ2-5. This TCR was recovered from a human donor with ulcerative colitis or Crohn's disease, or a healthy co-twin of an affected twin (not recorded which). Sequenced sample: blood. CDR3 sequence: CAISQDLGETQYF.